This T cell receptor (beta chain) was retrieved from a study of CD8+ T cells in alopecia areata. On this clone itself: What it binds is unknown.

Study results and limitations: Researchers report lesional scalp, most notably alopecia totalis/universalis, outstripped normal scalp in clonality. Only a single nonresponder existed, so baseline CD8+ expansion links stay unclear.

Treatment indicated: oral pan-JAK inhibitor, 5-10 mg twice daily. Alopecia areata patients provided lesional scalp punch biopsies and peripheral blood. Sorting separated CD4+ and CD8+ T cells out of PBMCs. Sequencing used cDNA as its template, made by extracting RNA and reverse transcribing it. The table came from immunoSEQ multiplex PCR; TCRdb's copy has only in-frame clones and leaves some out. The sample lists roughly 190,000 clones, roughly 60% seen once, with 0.95% to 1.1% in the top ten. The J segment lost 0 bases and the V segment lost 4 bases, leaving 9 bases of the junction unmatched. The CDR3 contains 16 residues. The V gene's germline CDR1 is SGHDT and CDR2 YYEEEE.

Sample: CD4+ T cells sorted from blood, taken at week 24, from a patient treated with tofacitinib. The receptor was derived from a human donor with alopecia areata. The V and J genes are TRBV5-6 and TRBJ2-7; TRBD1 aligns across 8 bases. In nucleotides, the CDR3 is TGTGCCAGCAGCGGGATACCGGGACAGGTCTCCTACGAGCAGTACTTC. Its translation: CASSGIPGQVSYEQYF.